Reported below is one T cell receptor beta chain. What this receptor recognizes is not known. Base qualities are not recorded, but no much larger clone differs from it by a single base. PBMCs were isolated by Ficoll-Paque density gradient centrifugation. V and J are truncated by 0 bases and 3 bases respectively, leaving an intervening sequence of 11 bases. CDR1 LGHNA and CDR2 YSLEER were looked up in the germline V gene. The CDR3 runs 16 amino acids, cysteine and phenylalanine included. The kept DNA is CDR3 alone, 48 bases in frame from the first base. This specimen belongs to a study of T-cell memory formation after mild COVID-19 (dated by TCRdb to about 2021). Turning to the overall study: TCR sequence clusters from the two donors were found to be largely donor specific. In a couple of donors, T-cell clones that expanded and contracted after mild COVID-19 were followed by sequencing TCRalpha and TCRbeta repertoires longitudinally. The cohort was made up of two young adult volunteers, one female and one male, who were previously healthy. Paper-wide results and their limitations: Whether the second-wave clones peaking on day 37 were SARS-CoV-2 specific was not confirmed. Some responding clones were detected in pre-infection memory, which suggested that pre-existing cross-reactive memory T cells had joined the SARS-CoV-2 response. Clones that contracted from day 15 to 85 showed balanced CD4/CD8 phenotypes, whereas a second wave of clones that expanded from day 15 to 37 leaned towards CD4+. The study included only a couple of mild cases, and larger cohorts that include severe cases with pre-infection samples were judged to be necessary. Contracting CD4+ clones were located mainly in the CM and EM memory subsets, whereas CD8+ clones were found to be enriched in EMRA.

The listed sequencing device is Illumina NovaSeq 6000. TCRalpha and TCRbeta cDNA libraries were built by 5'RACE with constant-segment primers, adding sample barcodes and unique molecular identifiers. Trizol reagent was used to extract RNA from every sample. The libraries were amplified in two PCR steps, and the second step added a second sample barcode and Illumina TruSeq adapters. Sequencing of the libraries was done on an Illumina NovaSeq, producing 2 x 150 bp paired-end reads. As for the authors' bioinformatics: With migec v1.2.7, reads were demultiplexed and then collapsed into UMI-guided consensus sequences. Using mixcr v2.1.11, the UMI consensuses were aligned to TRA and TRB V and J templates and assembled into clonotypes. A clonotype was counted as expanded or contracted only when both edgeR and NoisET called the clonotype significant, with the noise models trained on biological replicates. For edgeR calls, a false discovery rate-adjusted p below 0.01 and a log2 fold-change threshold of 1 were applied. PCA with hierarchical clustering of max-normalized trajectories of the 1000 most abundant clonotypes was used as exploratory dynamics analysis. Separately sequenced CD4+ and CD8+ repertoires were used to assign a CD4 or CD8 phenotype to each responding clone. TCRdb's own reprocessing of the public reads used fastp at Q25 and MiXCR and kept productive beta chains. Rows merge per CDR3 protein into single entries with the most common DNA and genes. None of the V and J calls come from the authors' own analysis; TCRdb made them. For this sample there are approximately 350,000 distinct CDR3 sequences; roughly 13% appear just once. In total, the top ten clones hold about a fifth of the sample.

The chain is encoded by TRBV4-3 joined to TRBJ1-4, with an unclear D gene assignment. Sequenced: PBMCs or a T cell subset sorted from them (not recorded which). This clonotype was sampled from a young man who had mild COVID-19 (a few samples of this study predate the infection). The sample titles of this study are shuffled in the database, so cell type and time point are left out; the donor was told from shared clones. CDR3 region: CASSQDRTDPNEKLFF. Here is the DNA: TGCGCCAGCAGCCAAGATCGGACGGACCCTAATGAAAAACTGTTTTTT.